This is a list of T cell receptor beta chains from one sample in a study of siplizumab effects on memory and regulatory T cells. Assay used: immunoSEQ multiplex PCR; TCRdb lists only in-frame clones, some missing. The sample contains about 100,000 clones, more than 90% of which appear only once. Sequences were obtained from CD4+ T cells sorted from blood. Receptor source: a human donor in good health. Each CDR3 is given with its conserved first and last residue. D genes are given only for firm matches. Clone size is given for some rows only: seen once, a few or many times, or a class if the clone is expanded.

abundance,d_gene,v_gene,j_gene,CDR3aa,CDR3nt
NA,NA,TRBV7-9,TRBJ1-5,CASSSGGQPQHF,TGTGCCAGCAGCTCGGGGGGGCAGCCCCAGCATTTT
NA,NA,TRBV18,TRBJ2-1,CASSPPSGQAEYNEQFF,TGTGCCAGCTCACCACCGTCTGGTCAAGCGGAATACAATGAGCAGTTCTTC
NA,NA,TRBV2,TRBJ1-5,CASSPGAGDNQPQHF,TGTGCCAGCAGCCCCGGGGCAGGGGACAATCAGCCCCAGCATTTT
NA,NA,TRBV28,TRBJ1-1,CASRRGIVAEAFF,TGTGCCAGCCGGAGGGGTATAGTCGCTGAAGCTTTCTTT
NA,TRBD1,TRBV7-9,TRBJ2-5,CASSPGQGFQETQYF,TGTGCCAGCAGCCCTGGACAGGGATTTCAAGAGACCCAGTACTTC
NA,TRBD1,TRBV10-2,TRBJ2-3,CASSVDRGLTDTQYF,TGCGCCAGCAGCGTAGACAGGGGATTAACAGATACGCAGTATTTT
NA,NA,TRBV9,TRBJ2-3,CASSVGLATDTQYF,TGTGCCAGCAGCGTAGGTTTGGCCACAGATACGCAGTATTTT
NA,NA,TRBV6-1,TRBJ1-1,CASEVLARRAFF,TGTGCCAGCGAAGTTCTGGCTCGGCGGGCTTTCTTT
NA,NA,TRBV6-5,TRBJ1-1,CASTNRANTEAFF,TGTGCCAGCACCAACAGGGCGAACACTGAAGCTTTCTTT
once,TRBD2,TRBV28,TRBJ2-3,CASSFGGSSTDTQYF,TGTGCCAGCAGTTTCGGGGGGTCTAGCACAGATACGCAGTATTTT
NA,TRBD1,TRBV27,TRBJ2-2,CASSRDRANTGELFF,TGTGCCAGCAGCCGGGACAGGGCCAACACCGGGGAGCTGTTTTTT
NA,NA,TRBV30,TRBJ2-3,CAWSVTDTQYF,TGTGCCTGGAGTGTTACAGATACGCAGTATTTT
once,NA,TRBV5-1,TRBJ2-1,CASSLDGSSYNEQFF,TGCGCCAGCAGCCTGGACGGGAGCTCCTACAATGAGCAGTTCTTC
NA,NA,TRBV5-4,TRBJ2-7,CASSLGGAYYEQYF,TGTGCCAGCAGCTTGGGAGGGGCCTACTACGAGCAGTACTTC
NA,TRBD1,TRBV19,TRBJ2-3,CASNRQGINTDTQYF,TGTGCCAGTAATCGACAGGGAATTAACACAGATACGCAGTATTTT
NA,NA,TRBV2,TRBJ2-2,CASSGPGNTGELFF,TGTGCCAGCAGTGGTCCGGGGAACACCGGGGAGCTGTTTTTT
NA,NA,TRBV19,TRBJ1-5,CASSIGPYSNQPQHF,TGTGCCAGTAGTATCGGGCCTTATAGCAATCAGCCCCAGCATTTT
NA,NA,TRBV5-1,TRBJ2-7,CASSLGSLSYEQYF,TGCGCCAGCAGCTTGGGCAGTTTATCCTACGAGCAGTACTTC
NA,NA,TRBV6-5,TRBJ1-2,CASSPSPGPGYTF,TGTGCCAGCAGTCCATCCCCAGGACCCGGCTACACCTTC
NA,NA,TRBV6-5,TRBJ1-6,CASSYRDTSPLHF,TGTGCCAGCAGTTACCGGGACACATCACCCCTCCACTTT
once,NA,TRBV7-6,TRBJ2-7,CASSLARSGTPYEQYF,TGTGCCAGCAGCTTAGCGAGGTCAGGGACCCCCTACGAGCAGTACTTC
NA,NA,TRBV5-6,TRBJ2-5,CASSETGQQETQYF,TGTGCCAGCAGCGAGACAGGTCAGCAAGAGACCCAGTACTTC
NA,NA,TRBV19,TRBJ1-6,CASRDGPYNSPLHF,TGTGCCAGTCGGGACGGCCCCTATAATTCACCCCTCCACTTT
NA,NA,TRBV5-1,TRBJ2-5,CASSLAPIGGGETQYF,TGCGCCAGCAGCTTGGCCCCTATCGGGGGTGGGGAGACCCAGTACTTC
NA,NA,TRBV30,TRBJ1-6,CAWSDVKQASYNSPLHF,TGTGCCTGGAGTGACGTAAAACAGGCCTCCTATAATTCACCCCTCCACTTT
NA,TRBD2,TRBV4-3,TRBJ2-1,CASSQDSTERGYNEQFF,TGCGCCAGCAGCCAAGATTCTACCGAGCGGGGTTACAATGAGCAGTTCTTC
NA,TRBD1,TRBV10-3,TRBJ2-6,CAMGTGEANVLTF,TGTGCCATGGGGACAGGGGAAGCCAACGTCCTGACTTTC
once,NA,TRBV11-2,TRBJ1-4,CASSWSFNEKLFF,TGTGCCAGCAGCTGGTCCTTTAATGAAAAACTGTTTTTT
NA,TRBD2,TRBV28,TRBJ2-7,CASTGASGAYEQYF,TGTGCCAGCACCGGGGCTAGCGGCGCCTACGAGCAGTACTTC
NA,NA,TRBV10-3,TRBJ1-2,CATGNGGSYTF,TGTGCCACAGGTAATGGGGGAAGCTACACCTTC
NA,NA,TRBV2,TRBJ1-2,CASSGQAGGYTF,TGTGCCAGCAGTGGACAGGCGGGCGGCTACACCTTC
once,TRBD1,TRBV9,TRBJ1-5,CASSPGQGNQPQHF,TGTGCCAGCAGCCCCGGACAGGGTAATCAGCCCCAGCATTTT
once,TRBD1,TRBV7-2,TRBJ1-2,CASSYGQGGYGYTF,TGTGCCAGCAGCTACGGACAGGGGGGGTATGGCTACACCTTC
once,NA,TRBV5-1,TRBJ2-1,CASSLGGGRDNEQFF,TGCGCCAGCAGCTTGGGAGGCGGAAGAGACAATGAGCAGTTCTTC
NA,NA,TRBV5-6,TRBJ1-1,CASSLDTRVLNTEAFF,TGTGCCAGCAGCTTGGATACCAGGGTACTGAACACTGAAGCTTTCTTT
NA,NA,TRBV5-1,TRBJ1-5,CASSFPRERHQPQHF,TGCGCCAGCAGCTTCCCCAGGGAGAGGCATCAGCCCCAGCATTTT
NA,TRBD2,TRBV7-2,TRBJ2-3,CASSRLAGGEDTQYF,TGTGCCAGCAGCCGACTAGCGGGGGGGGAAGATACGCAGTATTTT
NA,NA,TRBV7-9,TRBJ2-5,CASSELGLTETQYF,TGTGCCAGCAGCGAGTTGGGGCTGACAGAGACCCAGTACTTC
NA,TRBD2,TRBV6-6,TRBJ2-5,CASSYSTSGGGETQYF,TGTGCCAGCAGTTACTCGACTAGCGGGGGGGGTGAGACCCAGTACTTC
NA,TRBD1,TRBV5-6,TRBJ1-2,CASSFVQGARGYTF,TGTGCCAGCAGCTTTGTCCAGGGGGCGCGTGGCTACACCTTC
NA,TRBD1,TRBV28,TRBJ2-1,CASSPPTYRDRSYNEQFF,TGTGCCAGCAGTCCGCCGACTTACCGGGACAGGTCCTACAATGAGCAGTTCTTC
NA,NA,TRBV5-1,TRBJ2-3,CASFWQGSADTQYF,TGCGCCAGCTTCTGGCAGGGGTCGGCAGATACGCAGTATTTT
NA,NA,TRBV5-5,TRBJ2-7,CASSLAQEQYF,TGTGCCAGCAGCTTGGCCCAGGAGCAGTACTTC
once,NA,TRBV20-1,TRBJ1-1,CSAEHTEAFF,TGCAGTGCTGAACACACTGAAGCTTTCTTT
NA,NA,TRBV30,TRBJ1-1,CAWSNREGSFF,TGTGCCTGGAGTAACAGGGAAGGTTCTTTCTTT
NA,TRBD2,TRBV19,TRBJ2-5,CASSIASGGQETQYF,TGTGCCAGTAGTATAGCCAGCGGGGGTCAAGAGACCCAGTACTTC